This passage covers 2 T cell receptor beta chains from one sample sequenced in a study of shared clonotypes between healthy human individuals. Some clones are missing from TCRdb's copy, which holds only in-frame ones; the method was immunoSEQ multiplex PCR. The sample yields under 1 million clones, about 96% seen once. Naivety among CD8 cells was defined by CD45RO negativity and positive CCR7 selection, thereby excluding terminally differentiated effector memory CD45RA+ cells. The sample taken for sequencing was naive CD8+ T cells sorted from blood. Receptors were obtained from a man aged 30-40 years in good health.

The chain combines TRBV29-1 with TRBJ2-1, with 12 bases aligning to TRBD2. V dropped 7 bases and J dropped 13; count of bases not matched to a gene: 11. There are 13 residues in the CDR3. Germline values: CDR1 SQVTM, CDR2 ANQGSEA. This CDR3 is CSAGTSGSVSQFF. In DNA, the CDR3 is TGCAGCGCTGGGACTAGCGGGTCCGTATCTCAGTTCTTC.

The chain uses TRBV10-3 and TRBJ1-1; 11 positions match TRBD1. This CDR3 is built from 16 residues. The trim removed 2 bases at V and 1 base at J, leaving 3 bases unmatched. Germline values: CDR1 ENHRY, CDR2 SYGVKD. The CDR3 loop is CAISEPGTGGNTEAFF. The DNA for the CDR3 is TGTGCCATCAGTGAGCCCGGGACAGGGGGGAACACTGAAGCTTTCTTT.